Sequencing of this TCR beta chain was carried out in a study of OX40 agonist ivuxolimab in advanced cancers. The overall study: Six ivuxolimab dose levels, 0.01 to 10 mg/kg, were given intravenously every 2 weeks. Study-level points and caveats: Still undetermined is the antigen specificity of the expanded peripheral T cells.

Germline values: CDR1 SGHAT, CDR2 FQNNGV. V gave up 5 bases and J gave up 4 bases, with 14 bases separating them. The CDR3 sequence is 14 residues long. Assay: immunoSEQ multiplex PCR; the TCRdb copy retains only in-frame clones and omits some. The sample holds nearly 25,000 clones, about nine tenths seen once. As concerns this clone: What it binds is not known.

The sequence was obtained from an adult with an advanced solid tumor such as melanoma, head and neck, liver or kidney cancer. The chain combines TRBV11-2 with TRBJ1-2; the D is unclear. The source was CD4+ or CD8+ T cells sorted from blood, collected in a trial of the OX40 agonist ivuxolimab. The CDR3 sequence is CASSPSRKTYGYTF. CDR3 sequence (DNA): TGTGCCAGCAGCCCAAGCAGAAAGACCTATGGCTACACCTTC.